The clone carrying this TCR beta chain was recorded once. The data were obtained in a study of blood T cell repertoires in COVID-19. Across the whole study: The United States, Italy and Spain provided the acute and convalescent COVID-19 samples. Nucleic acid was either cDNA or gDNA, and it came from T cells, B-cell-depleted T cells, or PBMCs.

As processed by the authors: Amplifying reference gene primers gave estimates of nucleated cell counts. Profiled with immunoSEQ multiplex PCR; TCRdb holds only in-frame clones, not every one. The V and J calls and clone size are taken from that table; D and trimming were inferred from the DNA. The repertoire consists of roughly 700,000 clones, with 90% occurring once and the leading ten covering roughly 0.25%. The CDR3 has 16 amino acids. Germline V CDR1 and CDR2: LNHDA, SQIVND (reference sequence). V was pared by 1 base and J by 2 bases, with 5 bases of the junction left unmatched. V and J are TRBV19 and TRBJ2-7, with TRBD1 matching 10 bases. The source is a woman under 30 with acute or convalescent COVID-19. The sequenced sample consisted of peripheral blood. The CDR3 sequence: CASSIGRDRGAYEQYF. In DNA form, the CDR3 reads TGTGCCAGTAGTATAGGGCGGGACAGGGGAGCCTACGAGCAGTACTTC. Combining the CDR3 with reference TRBV19 and TRBJ2-7 gives the whole variable domain DGGITQSPKYLFRKEGQNVTLSCEQNLNHDAMYWYRQDPGQGLRLIYYSQIVNDFQKGDIAEGYSVSREKKESFPLTVTSAQKNPTAFYLCASSIGRDRGAYEQYFGPGTRLTVT.